Listed here are 17 T cell receptor beta chains from one sample, sequenced in a study of a mutant IDH1 vaccine in newly diagnosed glioma. Antigens of these TCRs are unknown. The data were produced by immunoSEQ multiplex PCR, yet TCRdb's version contains in-frame clones alone and is incomplete. The table shows 20,000 to 30,000 clones, with roughly 87% occurring only once. The time point denotes: week 47, end of study. Vaccination comprised doses that each held 300 ug of mutant IDH1 20-mer peptide, plus topical imiquimod. The sequencing here drew on PBMCs, taken from a glioma patient whose treatment included an IDH1 peptide vaccine. All receptors come from a man aged 35 to 55 with glioma. Some clones in this sample may be carry-over from other donors' samples.

The V and J genes are TRBV7-2 and TRBJ1-6, with D perhaps matching TRBD1 (5 bases). V dropped 2 bases and J dropped 0 bases, with 8 bases sitting between them. Germline CDR1 reads SGHTA; CDR2 reads FQGNSA. The length of the CDR3 is 16 residues. The DNA of the CDR3 is TGTGCCAGCAGCTTACAAACAGGCTCCTATAATTCACCCCTCCACTTT. Translated: CASSLQTGSYNSPLHF.

As DNA, the CDR3 is TGTGCCTGGAGTGGGGGGGTCACAGATACGCAGTATTTT. This translates into CAWSGGVTDTQYF. The chain recombines TRBV30 with TRBJ2-3; perhaps TRBD2 as D (6 bases). Germline V CDR1 and CDR2: GTSNPN, SVGIG (reference sequence). The CDR3 length is 13 residues. With 1 base removed from V and 2 bases from J, the gap between germline ends came to 7 bases.

The V gene is TRBV5-1, the J gene TRBJ2-7; 7 bases are a match to TRBD1. The CDR3 loop spans 15 amino acids. The germline gives CDR1 SGHRS, CDR2 YFSETQ. V shed 7 bases, J shed 2 bases, and the junction held 12 bases outside the gene matches. The CDR3 DNA reads TGCGCCAGCTCCTTCGGCAGGGGGAATGCCTACGAGCAGTACTTC. It yields the protein CASSFGRGNAYEQYF.

The chain couples TRBV5-1 to TRBJ1-6; perhaps TRBD1 as D (5 bases). The V gene lost 0 bases and the J gene lost 4 bases, with 5 bases spanning the gap. This CDR3 has 14 residues. Germline CDR1 and CDR2: SGHRS and YFSETQ. CDR3 DNA: TGCGCCAGCAGCTTGGGACAGTATAATTCACCCCTCCACTTT. Translated, it gives CASSLGQYNSPLHF.

The V call is TRBV29-1, the J call TRBJ1-2, with 9 nucleotides matching TRBD1. V lost 6 bases to trimming and J lost 6 bases; unmatched junction nucleotides: 5. This CDR3 is built from 12 residues. CDR1 SQVTM and CDR2 ANQGSEA come from the germline V gene. CDR3 protein: CSVGQGMNGYTF. The CDR3, as DNA: TGCAGCGTAGGACAGGGGATGAATGGCTACACCTTC.

This clone was counted once. This sequence joins TRBV10-2 and TRBJ2-7, with 10 bases lining up with TRBD1. Trimming at V came to 6 bases and at J to 3 bases, leaving 2 bases not matched to a gene. Germline V gene lookup returns CDR1 WSHSY and CDR2 SAAADI. The CDR3 spans 13 residues. Here the CDR3 reads CASSWTGGYEQYF. The CDR3 coding sequence is TGCGCCAGCAGCTGGACAGGGGGCTACGAGCAGTACTTC.

The chain carries TRBV5-1 and TRBJ1-1; tentatively, D is TRBD1 (5 bases). This CDR3 is built from 13 residues. Germline lookup yields CDR1 SGHRS and CDR2 YFSETQ. V lost 6 bases and J 2 bases, leaving 11 bases between the germline ends. The CDR3 DNA sequence: TGCGCCAGCACAATTGACAGAAACACTGAAGCTTTCTTT. Its translation: CASTIDRNTEAFF. The variable domain in full, with the rest retrieved from reference TRBV5-1 and TRBJ1-1, is KAGVTQTPRYLIKTRGQQVTLSCSPISGHRSVSWYQQTPGQGLQFLFEYFSETQRNKGNFPGRFSGRQFSNSRSEMNVSTLELGDSALYLCASTIDRNTEAFFGQGTRLTVV.

The CDR3 is CASSLGRLSGANVLTF. The CDR3 coding sequence is TGTGCCAGCAGCCTCGGGCGCCTCTCTGGGGCCAACGTCCTGACTTTC. This chain uses TRBV14 with TRBJ2-6, with D hard to call. The CDR3 sequence is 16 residues long. CDR1 is SGHDN, CDR2 FVKESK, per germline. V gave up 4 bases and J gave up 0 bases, with 10 bases separating them.

The chain carries TRBV6-1 and TRBJ1-2; D is ambiguous. Trimming removed 2 bases from V and 4 bases from J, with 11 bases in between. The germline V gene has CDR1 MNHNS and CDR2 SASEGT. This CDR3 is built from 14 residues. CDR3 sequence: CASSELTGPYGYTF. The CDR3 region has the DNA TGTGCCAGCAGTGAACTCACGGGTCCCTATGGCTACACCTTC.

About this clone: Its ends do not fully match the called genes, so a read error is possible. The chain employs TRBV10-1 and TRBJ1-3, with TRBD1 matching 7 bases. Germline V CDR1 and CDR2: WNHNN, SYGVQD (reference sequence). The CDR3 covers 13 residues. CDR3 in DNA: TGCGCCACCAGTACAGGGGTCGGAAACACCATATATTTT. Protein sequence: CATSTGVGNTIYF.

This clone appeared a single time. This chain links TRBV5-1 with TRBJ1-1; no reliable D call. This CDR3 is 13 amino acids long. V was trimmed by 4 bases and J by 4 bases, leaving 11 bases between them. Germline CDR1 and CDR2: SGHRS and YFSETQ. The CDR3 DNA is TGCGCCAGCAGCCCTCAGGTTGGCACTGAAGCTTTCTTT. This codes for CASSPQVGTEAFF.

The rearrangement uses TRBV2 and TRBJ1-6; 10 nucleotides agree with TRBD1. Germline V gives CDR1 SNHLY, CDR2 FYNNEI. This CDR3 region has 14 residues. Trimming took 8 bases from V and 8 from J; bases not matched to a gene: 6. The CDR3: CASLGDRGDSPLHF. In DNA form, the CDR3 reads TGTGCCAGCCTTGGGGACAGGGGTGATTCACCCCTCCACTTT.

The genes are TRBV28 and TRBJ1-3, with D unresolved. Germline lookup yields CDR1 MDHEN and CDR2 SYDVKM. V lost 2 bases, J lost 1 base, and 12 bases lay in between. The CDR3 covers 16 residues. The DNA of the CDR3 is TGTGCCAGCAGTTTAGAGGACGGGTTATCTGGAAACACCATATATTTT. This translates into CASSLEDGLSGNTIYF.

V usage is TRBV15 and J usage is TRBJ1-2; a weak D match, TRBD1 (5 bases). V was clipped by 2 bases and J by 5 bases, with 9 bases between them. CDR1 LNHNV and CDR2 YYDKDF come from the germline V gene (reference sequence). The CDR3 spans 13 residues. The CDR3 loop is CATSRQGEYGYTF. The CDR3 nucleotides are TGTGCCACCAGCAGACAGGGAGAGTATGGCTACACCTTC.

This clone was detected a few times. This rearrangement joins TRBV2 to TRBJ1-5; tentatively, D is TRBD1 (5 bases). CDR3 size: 13 residues. CDR1 is SNHLY, CDR2 FYNNEI, per germline. Between the trimmed V and J ends, which lost 7 bases and 1 base, there was a span of 8 bases. The CDR3 nucleotides read TGTGCCAGCAATAGGGACAGCAATCAGCCCCAGCATTTT. It is translated as CASNRDSNQPQHF.

The gene calls are TRBV4-1 and TRBJ2-5, with D tentatively TRBD2 (5 bases). This CDR3 contains 15 residues. V lost 4 bases, J lost 2 bases, and 14 bases lay in between. CDR1 is MGHRA, CDR2 YSYEKL, per germline. The CDR3 DNA sequence: TGCGCCAGCAGCCGCGCTAGAGGGCTACAAGAGACCCAGTACTTC. Its translation is CASSRARGLQETQYF.

The chain is built from TRBV11-3 and TRBJ2-2, with 11 bases identical to TRBD1. V was pared by 6 bases and J by 4 bases, with 4 bases of the junction left unmatched. CDR3 length: 15 amino acids. Germline-derived CDR1 and CDR2 are SGHNT and YENEEA. Here the CDR3 DNA reads TGTGCCAGCAGACCCGGGACAGGGGGCACCGGGGAGCTGTTTTTT. This sequence encodes CASRPGTGGTGELFF.